Detailed here is one TCR beta chain. Its antigen is not known. The CDR3 is 16 residues long. Per germline, CDR1 SGHRS and CDR2 YFSETQ. Together with a sample-barcoded 5' primer, a J-beta primer mix was included in a second PCR lasting about 7 to 11 cycles. TCRdb fed the 5' RACE reads into MiXCR, producing one record per CDR3 protein. The sample records about 650,000 distinct CDR3 sequences, 32% being singletons. This record belongs to a study of blood T cells in healthy people across ages. Findings and caveats of the study: Strong correlation linked observed beta diversity and percent naive T cells. Those diversity estimates obtained from one million T cells were thought to be underestimates.

The draw of peripheral blood yielded ten milliliters from each donor. The chain joins TRBV5-1 to TRBJ2-1; 12 bases match TRBD1. The J call is in doubt because the DNA end fits TRBJ2-7 better. Input material: blood. The receptor comes from a woman of 80 years or more in good health. As DNA, the CDR3 is TGCGCCAGCAGCCCCGATTCGGGACAGGGGGCCAACGAGCAGTACTTC. It is translated as CASSPDSGQGANEQYF.